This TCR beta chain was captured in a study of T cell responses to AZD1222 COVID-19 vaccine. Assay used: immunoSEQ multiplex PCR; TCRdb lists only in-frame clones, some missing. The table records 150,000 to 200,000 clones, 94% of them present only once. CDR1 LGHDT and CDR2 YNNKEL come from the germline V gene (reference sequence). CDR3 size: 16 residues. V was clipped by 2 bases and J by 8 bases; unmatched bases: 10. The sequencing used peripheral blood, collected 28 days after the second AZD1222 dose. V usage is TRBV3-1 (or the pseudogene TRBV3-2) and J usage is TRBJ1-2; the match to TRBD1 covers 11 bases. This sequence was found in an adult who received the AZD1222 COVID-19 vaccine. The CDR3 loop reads CASSQTLRTGGEGYTF. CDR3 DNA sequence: TGTGCCAGCAGCCAAACCCTAAGGACAGGGGGCGAAGGCTACACCTTC.